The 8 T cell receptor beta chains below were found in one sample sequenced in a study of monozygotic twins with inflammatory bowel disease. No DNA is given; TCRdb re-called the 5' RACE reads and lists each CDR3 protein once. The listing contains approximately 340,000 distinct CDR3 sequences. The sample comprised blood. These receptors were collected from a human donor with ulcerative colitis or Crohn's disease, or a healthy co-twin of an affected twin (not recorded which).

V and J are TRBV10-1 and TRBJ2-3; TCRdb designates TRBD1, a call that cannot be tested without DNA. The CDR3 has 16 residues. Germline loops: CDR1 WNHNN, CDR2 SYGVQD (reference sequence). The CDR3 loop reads CATSHFRQSSTDTQYF.

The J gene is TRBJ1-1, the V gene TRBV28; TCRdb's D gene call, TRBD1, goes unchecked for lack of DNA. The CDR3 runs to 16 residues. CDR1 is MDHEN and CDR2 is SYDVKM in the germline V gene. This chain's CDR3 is CASSLPFGAGNTEAFF.

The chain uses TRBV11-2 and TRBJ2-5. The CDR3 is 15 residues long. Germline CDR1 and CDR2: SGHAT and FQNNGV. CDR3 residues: CASRQTLMMSETQYF.

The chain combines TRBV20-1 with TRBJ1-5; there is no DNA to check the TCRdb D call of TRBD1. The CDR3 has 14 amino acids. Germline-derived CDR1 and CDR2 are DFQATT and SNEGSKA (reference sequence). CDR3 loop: CSATAGTGNQPQHF.

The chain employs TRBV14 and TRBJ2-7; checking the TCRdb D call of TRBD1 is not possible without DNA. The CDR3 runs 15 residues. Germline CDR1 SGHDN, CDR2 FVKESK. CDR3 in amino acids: CASSQVKGQIYEQYF. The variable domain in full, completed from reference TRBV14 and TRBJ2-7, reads EAGVTQFPSHSVIEKGQTVTLRCDPISGHDNLYWYRRVMGKEIKFLLHFVKESKQDESGMPNNRFLAERTGGTYSTLKVQPAELEDSGVYFCASSQVKGQIYEQYFGPGTRLTVT.

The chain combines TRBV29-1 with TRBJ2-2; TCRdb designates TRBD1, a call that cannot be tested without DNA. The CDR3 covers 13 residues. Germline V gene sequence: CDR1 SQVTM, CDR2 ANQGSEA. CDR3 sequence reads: CSVTLGLTGELFF.

Here the CDR3 reads CATTAPNTGELFF. The chain links TRBV24-1 to TRBJ2-2; TCRdb's D call of TRBD2 is untestable without DNA. Germline CDR1 reads KGHDR; CDR2 reads SFDVKD. CDR3 size: 13 residues.

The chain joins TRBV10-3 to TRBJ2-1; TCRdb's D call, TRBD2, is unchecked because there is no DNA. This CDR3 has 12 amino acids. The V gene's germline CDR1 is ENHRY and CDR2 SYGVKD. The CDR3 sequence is CAINREGGEQFF.